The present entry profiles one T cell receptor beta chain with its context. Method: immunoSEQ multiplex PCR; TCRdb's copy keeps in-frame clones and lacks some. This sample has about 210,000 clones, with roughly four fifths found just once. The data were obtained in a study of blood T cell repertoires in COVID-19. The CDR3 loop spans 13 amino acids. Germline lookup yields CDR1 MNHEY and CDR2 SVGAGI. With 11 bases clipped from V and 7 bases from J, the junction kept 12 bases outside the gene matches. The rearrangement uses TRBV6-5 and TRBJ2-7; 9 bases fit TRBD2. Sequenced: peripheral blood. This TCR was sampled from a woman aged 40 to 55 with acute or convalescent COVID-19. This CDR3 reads CASRQREVGEQYF. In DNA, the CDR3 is TGTGCCTCACGCCAGCGGGAGGTGGGGGAGCAGTACTTC.